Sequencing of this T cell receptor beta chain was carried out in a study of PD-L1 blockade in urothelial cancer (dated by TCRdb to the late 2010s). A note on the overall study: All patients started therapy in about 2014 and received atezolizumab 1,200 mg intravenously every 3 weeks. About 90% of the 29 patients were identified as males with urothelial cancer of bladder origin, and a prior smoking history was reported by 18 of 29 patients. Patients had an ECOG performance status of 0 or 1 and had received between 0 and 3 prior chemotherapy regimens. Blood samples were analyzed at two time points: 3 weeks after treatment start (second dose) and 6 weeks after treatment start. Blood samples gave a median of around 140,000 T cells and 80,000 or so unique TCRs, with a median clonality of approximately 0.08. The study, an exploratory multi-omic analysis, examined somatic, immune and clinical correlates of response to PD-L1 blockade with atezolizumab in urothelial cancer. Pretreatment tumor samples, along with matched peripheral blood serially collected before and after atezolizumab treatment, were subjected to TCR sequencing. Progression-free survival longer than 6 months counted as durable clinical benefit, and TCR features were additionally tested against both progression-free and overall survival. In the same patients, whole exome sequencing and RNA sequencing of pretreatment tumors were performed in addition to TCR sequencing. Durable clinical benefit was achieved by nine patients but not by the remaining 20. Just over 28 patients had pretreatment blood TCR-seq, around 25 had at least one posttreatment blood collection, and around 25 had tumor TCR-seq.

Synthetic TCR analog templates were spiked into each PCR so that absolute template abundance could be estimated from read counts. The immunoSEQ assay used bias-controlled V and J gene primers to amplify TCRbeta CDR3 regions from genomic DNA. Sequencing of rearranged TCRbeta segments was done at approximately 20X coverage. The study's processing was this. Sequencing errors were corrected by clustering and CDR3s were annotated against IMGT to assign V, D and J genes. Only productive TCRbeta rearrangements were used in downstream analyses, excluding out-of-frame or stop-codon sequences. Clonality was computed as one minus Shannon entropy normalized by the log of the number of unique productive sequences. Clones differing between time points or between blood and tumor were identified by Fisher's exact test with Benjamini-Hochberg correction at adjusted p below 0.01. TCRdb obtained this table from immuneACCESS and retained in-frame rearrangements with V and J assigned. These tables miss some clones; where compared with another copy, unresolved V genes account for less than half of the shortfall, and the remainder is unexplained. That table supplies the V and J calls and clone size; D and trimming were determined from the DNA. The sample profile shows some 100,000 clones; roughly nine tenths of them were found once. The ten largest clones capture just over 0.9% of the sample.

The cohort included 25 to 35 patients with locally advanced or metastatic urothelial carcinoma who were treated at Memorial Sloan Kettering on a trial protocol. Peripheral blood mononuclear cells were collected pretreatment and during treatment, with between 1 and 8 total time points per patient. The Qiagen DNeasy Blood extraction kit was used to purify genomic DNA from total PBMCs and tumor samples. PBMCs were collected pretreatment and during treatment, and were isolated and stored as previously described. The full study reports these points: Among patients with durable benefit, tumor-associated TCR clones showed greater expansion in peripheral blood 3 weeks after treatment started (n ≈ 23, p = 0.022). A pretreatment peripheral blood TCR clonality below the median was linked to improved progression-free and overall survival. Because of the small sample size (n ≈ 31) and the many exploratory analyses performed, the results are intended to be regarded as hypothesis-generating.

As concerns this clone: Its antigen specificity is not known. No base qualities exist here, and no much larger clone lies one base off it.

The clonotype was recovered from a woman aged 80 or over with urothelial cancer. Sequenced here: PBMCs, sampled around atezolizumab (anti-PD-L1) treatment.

CDR3 protein: CASRRTGQDQPQHF. The nucleotides read TGTGCCAGCAGACGGACAGGGCAGGATCAGCCCCAGCATTTT. The V and J segments used are TRBV27 and TRBJ1-5, with 8 junctional bases fitting TRBD1. CDR1 MNHEY and CDR2 SMNVEV were looked up in the germline V gene (reference sequence). From cysteine to phenylalanine, the CDR3 is 14 amino acids long. The retained sequence is limited to the CDR3, 42 bases, with the frame set at the first base. Trimming leaves V shorter by 6 bases and J shorter by 5 bases, with the junction holding 6 bases beyond the gene matches.